This TCR beta chain was captured in a study of blood T cell repertoires in COVID-19. The wider study: COVID-19 samples, acute and convalescent, were from the United States, Italy and Spain. PBMCs, B-cell-depleted T cells, or T cells provided the cDNA or gDNA that made up the material.

This clone was counted a single time. How the authors handled the data: Using reference gene primer amplification, nucleated cell counts were estimated. Here immunoSEQ multiplex PCR was the method, and the copy in TCRdb shows in-frame clones only, minus some. That table furnishes V, J and clone size, whereas the DNA furnished D and trimming. The sample includes 140,000 to 150,000 clones, about 85% seen only once; the top ten take about 3.1%. Input material: peripheral blood. This receptor was taken from a woman between 40 and 50 years old with active or convalescent COVID-19.

CDR3 loop: CATSGQNTDTQYF. The DNA for the CDR3 is TGTGCCACCAGTGGTCAGAACACAGATACGCAGTATTTT. The V and J genes are TRBV24-1 and TRBJ2-3; no definite D call. Germline V gives CDR1 KGHDR, CDR2 SFDVKD. V was clipped by 5 bases and J by 2 bases, with 7 bases between them. This CDR3 has 13 amino acids.